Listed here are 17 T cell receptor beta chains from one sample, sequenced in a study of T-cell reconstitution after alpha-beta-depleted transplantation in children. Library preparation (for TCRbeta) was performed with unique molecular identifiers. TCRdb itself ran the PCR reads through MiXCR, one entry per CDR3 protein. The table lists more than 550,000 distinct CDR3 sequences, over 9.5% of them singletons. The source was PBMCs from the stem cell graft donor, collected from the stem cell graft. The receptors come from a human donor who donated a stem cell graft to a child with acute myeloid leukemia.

CDR3 coding DNA: TGCAGCGTTGTCCAGAGACAGCGCAGCTCCTACGAGCAGTACTTC. This codes for CSVVQRQRSSYEQYF. V usage is TRBV29-1 and J usage is TRBJ2-7, with a possible D match to TRBD1 (5 bases). This CDR3 has 15 amino acids. V lost 4 bases, J lost 0 bases, and 16 bases lay in between. CDR1 and CDR2 (germline): SQVTM, ANQGSEA.

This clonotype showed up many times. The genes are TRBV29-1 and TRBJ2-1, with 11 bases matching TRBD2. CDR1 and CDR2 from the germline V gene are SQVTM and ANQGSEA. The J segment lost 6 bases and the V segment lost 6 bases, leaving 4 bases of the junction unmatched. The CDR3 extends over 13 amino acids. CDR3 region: CSVTGTSGNEQFF. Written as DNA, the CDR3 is TGCAGCGTCACCGGGACTAGCGGCAATGAGCAGTTCTTC.

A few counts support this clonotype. The DNA for the CDR3 is TGTGCCAGCAGCCTTTATATAGCGGGAACGTACGAGCAGTACTTC. Its translation is CASSLYIAGTYEQYF. The rearrangement uses TRBV7-8 and TRBJ2-7; TRBD2 matches at 8 bases. CDR3 length: 15 residues. Unmatched junction bases numbered 10, after V lost 5 bases and J lost 4 bases. Germline values: CDR1 SGHVS, CDR2 FQNEAQ.

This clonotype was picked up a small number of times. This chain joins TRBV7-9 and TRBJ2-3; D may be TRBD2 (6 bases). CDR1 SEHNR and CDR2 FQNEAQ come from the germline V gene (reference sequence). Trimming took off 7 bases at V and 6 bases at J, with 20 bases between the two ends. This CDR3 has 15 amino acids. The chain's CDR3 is CASTEGGVRGDTQYF. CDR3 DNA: TGTGCCAGCACCGAGGGCGGGGTCCGCGGGGATACGCAGTATTTT.

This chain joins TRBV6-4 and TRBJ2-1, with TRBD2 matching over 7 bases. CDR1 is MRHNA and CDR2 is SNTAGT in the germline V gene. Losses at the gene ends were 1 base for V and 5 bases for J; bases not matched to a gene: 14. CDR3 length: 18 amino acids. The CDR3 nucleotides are TGTGCCAGCAGTGACTGGGCGGGAGAAGTTAGGCTAAACAATGAGCAGTTCTTC. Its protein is CASSDWAGEVRLNNEQFF.

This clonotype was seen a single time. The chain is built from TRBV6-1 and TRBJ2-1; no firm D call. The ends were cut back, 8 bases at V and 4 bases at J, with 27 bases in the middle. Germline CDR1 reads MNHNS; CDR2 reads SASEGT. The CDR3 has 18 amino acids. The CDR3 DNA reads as TGTGCCAGCTCCCAAACCCCAATCGGTTTTGCCGGATACAATGAGCAGTTCTTC. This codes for CASSQTPIGFAGYNEQFF.

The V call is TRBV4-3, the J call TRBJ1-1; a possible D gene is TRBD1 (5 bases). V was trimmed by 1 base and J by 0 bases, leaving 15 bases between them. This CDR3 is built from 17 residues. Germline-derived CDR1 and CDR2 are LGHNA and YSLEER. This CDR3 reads CASSQGAVGHLNTEAFF. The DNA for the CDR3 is TGCGCCAGCAGCCAAGGGGCTGTAGGACATCTGAACACTGAAGCTTTCTTT.

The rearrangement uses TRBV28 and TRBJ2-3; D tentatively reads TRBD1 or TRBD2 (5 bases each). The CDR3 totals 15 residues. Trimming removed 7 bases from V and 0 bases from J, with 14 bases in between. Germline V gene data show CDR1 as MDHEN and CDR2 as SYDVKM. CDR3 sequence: CASTLLGESTDTQYF. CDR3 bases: TGTGCCAGCACCTTACTAGGGGAAAGCACAGATACGCAGTATTTT.

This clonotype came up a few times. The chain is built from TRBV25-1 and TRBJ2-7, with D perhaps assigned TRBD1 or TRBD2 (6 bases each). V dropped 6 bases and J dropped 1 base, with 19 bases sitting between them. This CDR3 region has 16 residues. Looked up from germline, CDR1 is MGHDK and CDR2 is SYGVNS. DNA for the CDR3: TGTGCCAGCAGCCTTGGGATCGGGGGCGCGTCCTACGAGCAGTACTTC. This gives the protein CASSLGIGGASYEQYF.

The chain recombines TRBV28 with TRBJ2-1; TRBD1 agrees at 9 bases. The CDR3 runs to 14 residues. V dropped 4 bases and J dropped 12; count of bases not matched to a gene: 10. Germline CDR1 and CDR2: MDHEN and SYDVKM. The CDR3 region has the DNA TGTGCCAGCAGTTCCTCCTCGGGACAGGGTGGGCAGTTCTTC. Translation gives CASSSSSGQGGQFF.

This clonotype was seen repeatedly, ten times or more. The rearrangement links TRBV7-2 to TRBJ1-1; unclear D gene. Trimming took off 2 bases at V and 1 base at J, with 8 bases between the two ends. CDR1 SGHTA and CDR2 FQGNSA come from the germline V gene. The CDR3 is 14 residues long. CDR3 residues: CASSLMGGNTEAFF. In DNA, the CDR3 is TGTGCCAGCAGCTTAATGGGAGGGAACACTGAAGCTTTCTTT.

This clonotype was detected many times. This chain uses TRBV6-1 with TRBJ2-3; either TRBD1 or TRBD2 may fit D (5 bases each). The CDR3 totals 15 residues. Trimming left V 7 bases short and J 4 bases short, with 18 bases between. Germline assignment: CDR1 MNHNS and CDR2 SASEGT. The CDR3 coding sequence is TGTGCCAGCACCTACGGGGCAGGGTATGCAGATACGCAGTATTTT. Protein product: CASTYGAGYADTQYF.

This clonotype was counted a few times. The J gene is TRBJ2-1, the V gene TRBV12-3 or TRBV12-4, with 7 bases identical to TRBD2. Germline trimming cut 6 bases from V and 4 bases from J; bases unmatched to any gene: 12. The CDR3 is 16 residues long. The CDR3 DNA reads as TGTGCCAGCAGCGACCTGGCGGGAGTTACGTACAATGAGCAGTTCTTC. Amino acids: CASSDLAGVTYNEQFF.

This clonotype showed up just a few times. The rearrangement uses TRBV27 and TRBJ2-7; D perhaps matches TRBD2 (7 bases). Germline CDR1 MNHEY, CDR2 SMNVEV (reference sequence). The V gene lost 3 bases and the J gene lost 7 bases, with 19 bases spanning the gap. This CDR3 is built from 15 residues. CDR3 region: CASSFSPRGAHEQYF. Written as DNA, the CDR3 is TGTGCCAGCAGTTTTTCCCCCCGGGGGGCGCATGAGCAGTACTTC.

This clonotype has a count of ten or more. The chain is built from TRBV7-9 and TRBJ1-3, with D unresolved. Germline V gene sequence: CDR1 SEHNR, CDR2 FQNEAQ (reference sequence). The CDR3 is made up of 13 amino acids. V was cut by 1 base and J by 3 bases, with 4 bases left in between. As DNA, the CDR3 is TGTGCCAGCAGCTTAGACCTTGGAAACACCATATATTTT. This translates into CASSLDLGNTIYF.

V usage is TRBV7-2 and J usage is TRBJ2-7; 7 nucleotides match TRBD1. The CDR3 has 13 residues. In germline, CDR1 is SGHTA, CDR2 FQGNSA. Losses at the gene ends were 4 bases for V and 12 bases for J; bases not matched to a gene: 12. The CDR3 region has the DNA TGTGCCAGCAGCTCCCACCCCACAGGGGAAGGGTACTTC. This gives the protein CASSSHPTGEGYF.

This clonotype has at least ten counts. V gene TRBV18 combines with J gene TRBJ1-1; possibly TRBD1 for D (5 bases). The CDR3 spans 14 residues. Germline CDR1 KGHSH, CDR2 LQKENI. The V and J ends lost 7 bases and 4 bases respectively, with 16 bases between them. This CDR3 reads CASFIGGLFTEAFF. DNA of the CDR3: TGTGCCAGCTTCATCGGGGGTTTATTCACTGAAGCTTTCTTT.